A single sample is the source of the 31 T cell receptor beta chains below, sequenced in a study of blood T cell repertoires in COVID-19. Clones were read by immunoSEQ multiplex PCR, and TCRdb kept only the in-frame ones, dropping some. The sample lists about 170,000 clones, over 70% seen once, with less than 3% in the top ten. Material for sequencing was peripheral blood. The receptors shown here come from a woman aged 60-70 years with acute or convalescent COVID-19.

The chain recombines TRBV21-1 with TRBJ2-2; the table's D call, TRBD1, was not checked against the DNA. TRBV21-1 is a pseudogene locus. This CDR3 has 17 amino acids. The CDR3 DNA reads TGTGCCAGCAGCATGCCGGACACTTCCGCGAACACCGGGGAGCTGTTTTTT. Protein product: CASSMPDTSANTGELFF.

In this sample, this clone turned up a few times. V and J are TRBV19 and TRBJ1-3; 8 nucleotides line up with TRBD1. Unmatched junction bases numbered 4, after V lost 3 bases and J lost 0 bases. The CDR3 is 16 amino acids. The germline gives CDR1 LNHDA, CDR2 SQIVND (reference sequence). This CDR3 reads CASSMTGATSGNTIYF. CDR3 coding DNA: TGTGCCAGTAGTATGACAGGGGCCACCTCTGGAAACACCATATATTTT.

The rearrangement links TRBV6-5 to TRBJ2-3, with TRBD2 as a possible D gene (6 bases). CDR3 length: 14 amino acids. Germline values: CDR1 MNHEY, CDR2 SVGAGI. V was trimmed by 2 bases and J by 1 base, leaving 7 bases between them. The CDR3 loop is CASSYERGTDTQYF. The CDR3, as DNA: TGTGCCAGCAGTTACGAGCGGGGCACAGATACGCAGTATTTT.

The chain carries TRBV4-3 and TRBJ1-3, with D unclear. V gave up 0 bases and J gave up 4 bases, with 10 bases separating them. Germline loops: CDR1 LGHNA, CDR2 YSLEER. The CDR3 covers 15 residues. CDR3 coding DNA: TGCGCCAGCAGCCAAGATCGGGGAGACGGAAACACCATATATTTT. As protein: CASSQDRGDGNTIYF.

This clone showed up just once. The chain has TRBV28 and TRBJ1-2; weak D call: TRBD1 (6 bases). Germline loops: CDR1 MDHEN, CDR2 SYDVKM. The germline V and J ends were trimmed by 5 bases and 4 bases, with 17 bases remaining between them. The CDR3 sequence is 15 residues long. The CDR3 region has the DNA TGTGCCAGCAGTAATCCGACCGTCAGGGGCTATGGCTACACCTTC. As protein: CASSNPTVRGYGYTF.

Only one count was recorded for this clone. The gene calls are TRBV3-1 (or the pseudogene TRBV3-2) and TRBJ1-5, with TRBD1 as a possible D gene (6 bases). The CDR3 is 15 amino acids. V lost 4 bases, J lost 9 bases, and 19 bases lay in between. Germline V CDR1 and CDR2: LGHDT, YNNKEL (reference sequence). The CDR3 DNA reads as TGTGCCAGCAGCCTGGGTCAGGGGAACCGTCGGCCCCAGCATTTT. This encodes CASSLGQGNRRPQHF.

The V call is TRBV7-2, the J call TRBJ1-2; D unresolved. Germline assignment: CDR1 SGHTA and CDR2 FQGNSA. The CDR3 sequence is 14 residues long. Trimming cost V 5 bases and J 5 bases, with 15 bases left between them. The CDR3: CASSHDREEYGYTF. The CDR3 bases are TGTGCCAGCAGCCATGATCGAGAAGAATATGGCTACACCTTC.

This clone was seen only once. The rearrangement joins TRBV2 to TRBJ1-1, with D unresolved. V was clipped by 3 bases and J by 4 bases, with 9 bases between them. Looked up from germline, CDR1 is SNHLY and CDR2 is FYNNEI. The CDR3 has 13 residues. The CDR3 sequence is CASSEGGTTEAFF. DNA for the CDR3: TGTGCCAGCAGTGAGGGAGGTACCACTGAAGCTTTCTTT. Together with reference TRBV2 and TRBJ1-1, the CDR3 gives the full variable domain: EPEVTQTPSHQVTQMGQEVILRCVPISNHLYFYWYRQILGQKVEFLVSFYNNEISEKSEIFDDQFSVERPDGSNFTLKIRSTKLEDSAMYFCASSEGGTTEAFFGQGTRLTVV.

V is TRBV5-1 and J is TRBJ1-5; 7 bases are shared with TRBD1. This CDR3 is 13 amino acids long. The V gene's germline CDR1 is SGHRS and CDR2 YFSETQ. V dropped 3 bases and J dropped 4; count of bases not matched to a gene: 1. The CDR3 DNA is TGCGCCAGCAGCTGGGGACAGAATCAGCCCCAGCATTTT. It specifies CASSWGQNQPQHF.

The J gene is TRBJ2-3, the V gene TRBV7-9; TRBD2 agrees at 7 bases. The trim removed 11 bases at V and 5 bases at J, leaving 10 bases unmatched. The CDR3 covers 13 residues. CDR1 SEHNR and CDR2 FQNEAQ come from the germline V gene (reference sequence). DNA for the CDR3: TGTGCCGCCACACGCGGGGGTGGAGATACGCAGTATTTT. Protein: CAATRGGGDTQYF.

The chain couples TRBV5-4 to TRBJ1-2; 10 bases match TRBD1. CDR3 length equals 13 residues. Per the germline V gene, CDR1 is SGHNT and CDR2 is YYREEE (reference sequence). J was trimmed by 7 bases and V by 1 base; bases with no gene match: 1. The chain's CDR3 is CASSLRDRGGYTF. The CDR3 DNA is TGTGCCAGCAGCTTGAGGGACAGGGGTGGCTACACCTTC.

This chain joins TRBV3-1 (or the pseudogene TRBV3-2) and TRBJ2-2; D is uncertain. Per the germline V gene, CDR1 is LGHDT and CDR2 is YNNKEL (reference sequence). V was trimmed by 3 bases and J by 7 bases, leaving 12 bases between them. This CDR3 contains 14 residues. For the CDR3, the DNA is TGTGCCAGCAGCCAGCGAATTTCGGGCGGGGAGCTGTTTTTT. Its translation is CASSQRISGGELFF.

The chain couples TRBV21-1 to TRBJ1-4. TRBV21-1 is labeled a pseudogene. There are 16 residues in the CDR3. The CDR3 sequence: CASSKGPELVNEKLFF. DNA for the CDR3: TGTGCCAGCAGCAAAGGACCGGAACTAGTTAATGAAAAACTGTTTTTT.

The chain is built from TRBV19 and TRBJ1-1; 8 bases map to TRBD1. V was pared by 4 bases and J by 4 bases, with 5 bases of the junction left unmatched. The CDR3 runs 14 residues. Germline values: CDR1 LNHDA, CDR2 SQIVND (reference sequence). The CDR3 sequence: CASSTNRGITEAFF. For the CDR3, the DNA is TGTGCCAGTAGTACGAACAGGGGGATCACTGAAGCTTTCTTT.

CDR3 sequence (DNA): TGTGCCAGCAGTAATCCGGGACAGGATGAAGCTTTCTTT. It is translated as CASSNPGQDEAFF. The gene calls are TRBV12-3 or TRBV12-4 and TRBJ1-1; 8 positions match TRBD1. V trimming: 5 bases; J trimming: 7 bases; junction bases outside the gene matches: 6. This CDR3 region has 13 residues.

The chain carries TRBV28 and TRBJ2-7; possible D gene TRBD2, 7 bases. The germline V gene encodes CDR1 MDHEN and CDR2 SYDVKM. This CDR3 region has 15 residues. Trimming left V 6 bases short and J 1 base short, with 16 bases between. This chain's CDR3 is CASRGPGGPSYEQYF. The CDR3 DNA is TGTGCCAGCAGGGGGCCGGGGGGCCCGTCCTACGAGCAGTACTTC.

V usage is TRBV7-2 and J usage is TRBJ1-6; the match to TRBD1 covers 9 bases. The junction had 10 bases not matched to a gene; V was cut back by 4 bases and J by 9 bases. This CDR3 region has 16 residues. Germline V gives CDR1 SGHTA, CDR2 FQGNSA. CDR3 in amino acids: CASSSFPGQGFSPLHF. Written as DNA, the CDR3 is TGTGCCAGCAGCTCTTTTCCGGGACAGGGTTTTTCACCCCTCCACTTT. The full variable domain, rest sourced from reference TRBV7-2 and TRBJ1-6, is GAGVSQSPSNKVTEKGKDVELRCDPISGHTALYWYRQSLGQGLEFLIYFQGNSAPDKSGLPSDRFSAERTGGSVSTLTIQRTQQEDSAVYLCASSSFPGQGFSPLHFGNGTRLTVT.

This chain connects TRBV18 to TRBJ2-7; 7 bases match TRBD1. V gave up 1 base and J gave up 2 bases; unmatched junction bases: 5. The CDR3 is made up of 15 amino acids. Per the germline V gene, CDR1 is KGHSH and CDR2 is LQKENI. CDR3 protein: CASSPLGQSAYEQYF. The CDR3 nucleotides are TGTGCCAGCTCACCACTGGGACAGAGTGCCTACGAGCAGTACTTC.

This clone occurred a few times. The chain joins TRBV6-5 to TRBJ1-1; TRBD1 agrees at 10 bases. V trimming: 5 bases; J trimming: 10 bases; junction bases outside the gene matches: 7. This CDR3 has 13 amino acids. CDR1 and CDR2 (germline): MNHEY, SVGAGI. The DNA for the CDR3 is TGTGCCAGCAGTCTAGAGACAGGGGGCACAGCTTTCTTT. It is translated as CASSLETGGTAFF.

The rearrangement uses TRBV19 and TRBJ2-2, with TRBD2 matching 11 bases. Germline V CDR1 and CDR2: LNHDA, SQIVND (reference sequence). V was pared by 3 bases and J by 6 bases, with 0 bases of the junction left unmatched. CDR3 length: 14 amino acids. The CDR3: CASSISGGAGELFF. In nucleotides, the CDR3 is TGTGCCAGTAGTATTAGCGGGGGGGCCGGGGAGCTGTTTTTT.

The sample holds one count of this clone. The chain carries TRBV14 and TRBJ2-5; D perhaps matches TRBD2 (6 bases). V was shortened by 4 bases and J by 2 bases, with 17 bases between the two germline ends. The CDR3 extends over 16 amino acids. The V gene's germline CDR1 is SGHDN and CDR2 FVKESK. CDR3 protein: CASSPWSGGAQETQYF. The DNA for the CDR3 is TGTGCCAGCAGCCCCTGGTCAGGAGGGGCACAAGAGACCCAGTACTTC.

This clone was seen a handful of times. This rearrangement joins TRBV6-4 to TRBJ2-1; TRBD2 might be the D (6 bases). The V gene lost 3 bases and the J gene lost 2 bases, with 14 bases spanning the gap. CDR1 is MRHNA and CDR2 is SNTAGT in the germline V gene. The CDR3 runs 16 residues. CDR3 in DNA: TGTGCCAGCAGTGAATCCTTGGCGGGGACCTACAATGAGCAGTTCTTC. It specifies CASSESLAGTYNEQFF.

The DNA for the CDR3 is TGTGCCACCGGGGGGGACTATGGCTACACCTTC. This encodes CATGGDYGYTF. J is TRBJ1-2 and V is TRBV24-1; a possible D gene is TRBD1 (5 bases). The CDR3 totals 11 residues. V was trimmed by 9 bases and J by 3 bases, leaving 7 bases between them. CDR1 is KGHDR, CDR2 SFDVKD, per germline.

The gene calls are TRBV5-1 and TRBJ2-3, with a weak D call TRBD1 (5 bases). This CDR3 region has 14 residues. The germline V gene has CDR1 SGHRS and CDR2 YFSETQ. V was cut by 4 bases and J by 6 bases, with 15 bases left in between. The CDR3 DNA sequence: TGCGCCAGCAGCAGAACAGGCTCGGGCGATACGCAGTATTTT. Translated, it gives CASSRTGSGDTQYF. The entire variable domain, with the rest obtained from reference TRBV5-1 and TRBJ2-3, is as follows: KAGVTQTPRYLIKTRGQQVTLSCSPISGHRSVSWYQQTPGQGLQFLFEYFSETQRNKGNFPGRFSGRQFSNSRSEMNVSTLELGDSALYLCASSRTGSGDTQYFGPGTRLTVL.

The chain is built from TRBV18 and TRBJ2-3, with 10 positions matching TRBD1. V shed 8 bases, J shed 7 bases, and the junction held 9 bases outside the gene matches. The CDR3 totals 14 residues. Germline V lookup: CDR1 KGHSH, CDR2 LQKENI. CDR3 region: CASMTGGALYTQYF. As DNA, the CDR3 is TGTGCCAGCATGACAGGGGGCGCCTTGTATACGCAGTATTTT.

The CDR3 reads CASPPDRVGSPLHF. In DNA, the CDR3 is TGTGCCAGTCCGCCGGACAGGGTGGGATCACCCCTCCACTTT. This chain connects TRBV19 to TRBJ1-6; 8 bases match TRBD1. V lost 8 bases and J lost 10; bases outside the gene matches: 10. This CDR3 region has 14 residues. Germline V gives CDR1 LNHDA, CDR2 SQIVND (reference sequence).

The chain combines TRBV19 with TRBJ1-5, with TRBD1 identical over 8 bases. Trimming took 7 bases from V and 1 from J; bases not matched to a gene: 9. Per the germline V gene, CDR1 is LNHDA and CDR2 is SQIVND (reference sequence). CDR3 length equals 16 residues. The CDR3 loop is CASIKQGAKSNQPQHF. CDR3 DNA: TGTGCCAGTATAAAGCAGGGGGCGAAGAGCAATCAGCCCCAGCATTTT.

The CDR3 loop reads CASSPLTGVGAFF. The CDR3, as DNA: TGTGCCAGCAGTCCATTGACAGGGGTAGGAGCTTTCTTT. V gene TRBV27 combines with J gene TRBJ1-1; 8 bases line up with TRBD1. Germline-derived CDR1 and CDR2 are MNHEY and SMNVEV (reference sequence). The trim removed 5 bases at V and 10 bases at J, leaving 9 bases unmatched. This CDR3 contains 13 residues.

The J gene is TRBJ1-3, the V gene TRBV28; no reliable D call. Germline V gene lookup returns CDR1 MDHEN and CDR2 SYDVKM. The CDR3 extends over 16 amino acids. V was shortened by 6 bases and J by 4 bases, with 19 bases between the two germline ends. The CDR3 DNA sequence: TGTGCCAGCAGCCTCCCCAGTTACGGAGGAGGAAACACCATATATTTT. Residues: CASSLPSYGGGNTIYF.

J is TRBJ2-1 and V is TRBV7-9, with 9 bases fitting TRBD1. The ends lost 10 bases at V and 14 bases at J; junction bases unmatched: 15. CDR3 length equals 13 residues. Germline V gene data show CDR1 as SEHNR and CDR2 as FQNEAQ (reference sequence). DNA of the CDR3: TGTGCCACCAAGGGCGTCGACAGGGGGGCTAAGTTCTTC. Protein product: CATKGVDRGAKFF.

The chain carries TRBV7-2 and TRBJ2-3, with TRBD2 matching over 13 bases. The V and J ends lost 3 bases and 6 bases, in that order; junction bases with no gene match: 9. Germline V gives CDR1 SGHTA, CDR2 FQGNSA. CDR3 length equals 17 residues. CDR3 region: CASSLSTSGGAVDTQYF. As DNA, the CDR3 is TGTGCCAGCAGCTTGTCAACTAGCGGGGGGGCCGTGGATACGCAGTATTTT.